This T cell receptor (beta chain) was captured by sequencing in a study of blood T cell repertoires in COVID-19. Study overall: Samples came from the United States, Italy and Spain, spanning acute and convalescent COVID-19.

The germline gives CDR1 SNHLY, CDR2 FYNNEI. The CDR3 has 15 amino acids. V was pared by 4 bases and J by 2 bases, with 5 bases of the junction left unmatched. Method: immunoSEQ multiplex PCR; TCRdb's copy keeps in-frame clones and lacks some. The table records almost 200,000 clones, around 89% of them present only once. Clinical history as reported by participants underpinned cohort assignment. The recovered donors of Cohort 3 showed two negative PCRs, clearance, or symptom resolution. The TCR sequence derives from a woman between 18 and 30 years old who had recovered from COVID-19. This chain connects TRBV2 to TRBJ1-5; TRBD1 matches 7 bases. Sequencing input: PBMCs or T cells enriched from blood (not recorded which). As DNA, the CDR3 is TGTGCCAGCAGTGTGGAGGGGGCCGGCAATCAGCCCCAGCATTTT. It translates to CASSVEGAGNQPQHF.